This T cell receptor (beta chain) derives from a study of Graves' ophthalmopathy and Graves' hyperthyroidism. Whole-study context: A follow-up of 18 months without ophthalmopathy meant that hyperthyroidism was stable.

General observations from the study: Distinction of ophthalmopathy from stable hyperthyroidism by a 13-signature model reached approximately 90% sensitivity and 75% to 84% specificity.

Amplifying from RNA transcripts, the study obtained TCR beta CDR3 regions. Scientists carried out first-round RT-PCR using HTBI primers and then a second-round multiplex PCR. TCRdb recomputed calls from the multiplex PCR reads with MiXCR, one row per CDR3 protein. This sample has about 600,000 distinct CDR3 sequences, with under 45% found just once. As concerns this clonotype: Its specificity is not known.

Hyperthyroidism patients, aged 18 to 65, were newly diagnosed, under 2 months' duration. Pregnant or lactating patients and those with other autoimmune diseases or uncontrolled infections were excluded. Unmatched junction bases numbered 9, after V lost 7 bases and J lost 5 bases. The CDR3 is made up of 14 amino acids. Germline V gene lookup returns CDR1 SGDLS and CDR2 YYNGEE. The sample consisted of peripheral blood or thyroid tissue (not recorded which). This receptor was identified in an adult man with Graves' hyperthyroidism. The chain uses TRBV9 and TRBJ2-3, with 8 positions matching TRBD2. Here the CDR3 DNA reads TGTGCCAGCCCGATAGCGGGATGGGGAGATACGCAGTATTTT. Its translation is CASPIAGWGDTQYF.